Listed below are T cell receptor beta chains from one sample, sequenced in a study of blood T cell repertoires in COVID-19. TCRdb's copy holds only in-frame clones and misses some; the assay was immunoSEQ multiplex PCR. The sample consists of about 400,000 clones, over 85% of them appearing once. Sequencing was carried out using PBMCs or T cells enriched from blood (not recorded which). These receptors all stem from a woman aged 30 to 39 who had recovered from COVID-19. The CDR3 runs from the conserved cysteine through the conserved F or W. Each record gives: J gene, D gene, clone size, V gene, CDR3 DNA, CDR3 protein. The D gene is left open where the match is weak. Expanded clones are given a class, and other clones once, few, many or no size at all.

>TRBJ1-1|.|.|TRBV6-5
TGTGCCAGCAGCCGGGGAATCGCGGGTTTGGCTGAAGCTTTCTTT
CASSRGIAGLAEAFF
>TRBJ2-1|TRBD1|.|TRBV7-8
TGTGCCAGCAGCAGCCGGGACAGGGGGCGAGTTGTCAATGAGCAGTTCTTC
CASSSRDRGRVVNEQFF
>TRBJ1-6|.|.|TRBV19
TGTGCCGCCTCATCGGGTGATTCACCCCTCCACTTT
CAASSGDSPLHF
>TRBJ1-5|.|.|TRBV9
TGTGCCAGCAGCGTAGAGCCAGGGAAAAATCAGCCCCAGCATTTT
CASSVEPGKNQPQHF
>TRBJ2-5|TRBD1|.|TRBV10-3
TGTGCCATCAGTGAGAGGGGACGCGGGACAGGGGAGACCCAGTACTTC
CAISERGRGTGETQYF
>TRBJ2-7|.|.|TRBV27
TGTGCCAGCAGTTTATCGATTTCAGGGACCTACGAGCAGTACTTC
CASSLSISGTYEQYF
>TRBJ2-7|.|.|TRBV27
TGTGCCAGCCGCCCAGCGAACGGCTTTGAGCAGTACTTC
CASRPANGFEQYF
>TRBJ2-3|TRBD1|.|TRBV18
TGTGCCAGCTCACCACCGGGACAGATCACAGATACGCAGTATTTT
CASSPPGQITDTQYF
>TRBJ1-1|TRBD1|once|TRBV3-1/TRBV3-2
TGTGCCAGCAGCCAGGGACAGGGTGGGACTGAAGCTTTCTTT
CASSQGQGGTEAFF
>TRBJ2-7|TRBD2|.|TRBV7-9
TGTGCCAGCAGCTCTACTAGCGGGGGGGCAAATATTCAGCAGTACTTC
CASSSTSGGANIQQYF
>TRBJ2-1|.|.|TRBV19
TGTGCCAGTAGTATAGCCGGGGGACCAAACAATGAGCAGTTCTTC
CASSIAGGPNNEQFF
>TRBJ1-2|TRBD1|.|TRBV4-1
TGCGCCAGCAGCCAAGAACAGGGGAGGAACTATGGCTACACCTTC
CASSQEQGRNYGYTF
>TRBJ1-5|.|few|TRBV12-3/TRBV12-4
TGTGCCAGCGCCTACGGGGAAACCAGGATTCCGCATTTT
CASAYGETRIPHF
>TRBJ2-1|TRBD2|.|TRBV20-1
TGCAGTGCTAGTTCGGGGGAGGGCTCAGAGGAGCAGTTCTTC
CSASSGEGSEEQFF
>TRBJ2-3|.|.|TRBV11-3
TGTGCCAGCAGCCCATCTTTGGCGGAAGGAACAGATACGCAGTATTTT
CASSPSLAEGTDTQYF
>TRBJ2-1|TRBD2|few|TRBV6-4
TGTGCCAGCGCTAGCGGGAACGATTGGAATGAGCAGTTCTTC
CASASGNDWNEQFF
>TRBJ1-2|TRBD1|.|TRBV20-1
TGCAGTGCTAGGCGGGACAGCGGCTACACCTTC
CSARRDSGYTF
>TRBJ1-1|TRBD1|.|TRBV2
TGTGCCAGCAGGAGACAGGGGGGTTCGAGCACTGAAGCTTTCTTT
CASRRQGGSSTEAFF
>TRBJ1-4|.|.|TRBV28
TGTGCCAGCAGTTTGAGGGCTTACGAAAAACTGTTTTTT
CASSLRAYEKLFF
>TRBJ2-1|.|.|TRBV5-4
TGTGCCAGCAGCTTGGTAGGACAGAGATTCAATGAGCAGTTCTTC
CASSLVGQRFNEQFF
>TRBJ1-2|.|.|TRBV4-2
TGTGCCAGCAGCCAAGGCGGTTTTGTCTTC
CASSQGGFVF
>TRBJ1-4|TRBD1|.|TRBV2
TGTGCCAGCACAGCAGGGGGAGCAGCAACTAATGAAAAACTGTTTTTT
CASTAGGAATNEKLFF
>TRBJ1-1|.|.|TRBV19
TGTGCCAGTAGTCCACGGACAGTGAACACTGAAGCTTTCTTT
CASSPRTVNTEAFF
>TRBJ2-2|.|.|TRBV5-1
TGCGCCAGCAGCCCAACCGGCACCGGGGAGCTGTTTTTT
CASSPTGTGELFF
>TRBJ2-7|.|.|TRBV5-1
TGCGCCAGCAGCCCCTCAGGCCCCCACTCCTACGAGCAGTACTTC
CASSPSGPHSYEQYF
>TRBJ2-7|.|.|TRBV12-3/TRBV12-4
TGTGCCAGCAGCCACGGACTCTACGAGCAGTACTTC
CASSHGLYEQYF
>TRBJ2-3|TRBD2|.|TRBV11-2
TGTGCCAGCAGCTTCACGGGACTATCCACAGATACGCAGTATTTT
CASSFTGLSTDTQYF